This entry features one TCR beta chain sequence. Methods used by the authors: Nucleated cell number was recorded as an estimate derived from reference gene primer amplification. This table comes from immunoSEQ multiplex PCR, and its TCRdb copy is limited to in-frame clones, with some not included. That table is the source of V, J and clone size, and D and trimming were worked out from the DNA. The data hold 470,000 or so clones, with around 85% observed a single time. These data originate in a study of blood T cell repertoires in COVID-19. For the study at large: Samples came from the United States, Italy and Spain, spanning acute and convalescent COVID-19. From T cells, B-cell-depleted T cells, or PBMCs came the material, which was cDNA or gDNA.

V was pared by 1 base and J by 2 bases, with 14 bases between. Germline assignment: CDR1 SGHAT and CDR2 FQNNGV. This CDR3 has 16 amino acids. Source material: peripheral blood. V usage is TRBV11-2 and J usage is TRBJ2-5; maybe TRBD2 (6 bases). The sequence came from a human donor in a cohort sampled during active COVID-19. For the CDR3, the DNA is TGTGCCAGCAGCTTAGGCCTGGGTGGGGGGCAAGAGACCCAGTACTTC. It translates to CASSLGLGGGQETQYF.